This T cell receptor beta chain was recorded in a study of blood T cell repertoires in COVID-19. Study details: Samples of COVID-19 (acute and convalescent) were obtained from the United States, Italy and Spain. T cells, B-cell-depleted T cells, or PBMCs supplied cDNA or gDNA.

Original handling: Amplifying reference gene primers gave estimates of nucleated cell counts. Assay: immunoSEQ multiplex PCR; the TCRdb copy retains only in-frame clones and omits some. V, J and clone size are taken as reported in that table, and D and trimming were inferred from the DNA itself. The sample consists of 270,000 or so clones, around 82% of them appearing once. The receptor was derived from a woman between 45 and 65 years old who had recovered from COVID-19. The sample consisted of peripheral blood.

CDR3: CASSTGTGVAYNEQFF. The CDR3 DNA reads TGTGCCAGCAGCACCGGGACAGGGGTCGCCTACAATGAGCAGTTCTTC. This chain uses TRBV7-9 with TRBJ2-1; 10 bases match TRBD1. This CDR3 is 16 amino acids long. The V gene end was trimmed by 5 bases and the J gene end by 2 bases; junction bases not matched to a gene: 6. Germline V gene data show CDR1 as SEHNR and CDR2 as FQNEAQ (reference sequence).